The present entry profiles one T cell receptor (beta chain) with its context. The source of the sample is a study of blood T cell repertoires in COVID-19. Study context: Acute and convalescent COVID-19 samples came from the United States, Italy and Spain. Sources were T cells, B-cell-depleted T cells, or PBMCs; the material itself was cDNA or gDNA.

In the original analysis: By means of reference gene primer amplification, nucleated cell counts were estimated. Assay used: immunoSEQ multiplex PCR; TCRdb lists only in-frame clones, some missing. D and trimming were read from the DNA, whereas the V and J calls and clone size are those reported in that table. The sample consists of 150,000 to 200,000 clones, about 91% of them appearing once. The germline V and J ends were trimmed by 0 bases and 5 bases, with 8 bases remaining between them. There are 13 residues in the CDR3. Germline CDR1 and CDR2: SGHAT and FQNNGV. The source of this sequence is a woman between 45 and 65 years old with acute or convalescent COVID-19. Sequencing used peripheral blood. The V and J genes are TRBV11-2 and TRBJ2-7; possible D gene TRBD2, 5 bases. CDR3 sequence (DNA): TGTGCCAGCAGCTTAGAGAGGGCCGACGAGCAGTACTTC. It translates to CASSLERADEQYF. Drawing the rest from reference TRBV11-2 and TRBJ2-7, the complete variable domain is EAGVAQSPRYKIIEKRQSVAFWCNPISGHATLYWYQQILGQGPKLLIQFQNNGVVDDSQLPKDRFSAERLKGVDSTLKIQPAKLEDSAVYLCASSLERADEQYFGPGTRLTVT.